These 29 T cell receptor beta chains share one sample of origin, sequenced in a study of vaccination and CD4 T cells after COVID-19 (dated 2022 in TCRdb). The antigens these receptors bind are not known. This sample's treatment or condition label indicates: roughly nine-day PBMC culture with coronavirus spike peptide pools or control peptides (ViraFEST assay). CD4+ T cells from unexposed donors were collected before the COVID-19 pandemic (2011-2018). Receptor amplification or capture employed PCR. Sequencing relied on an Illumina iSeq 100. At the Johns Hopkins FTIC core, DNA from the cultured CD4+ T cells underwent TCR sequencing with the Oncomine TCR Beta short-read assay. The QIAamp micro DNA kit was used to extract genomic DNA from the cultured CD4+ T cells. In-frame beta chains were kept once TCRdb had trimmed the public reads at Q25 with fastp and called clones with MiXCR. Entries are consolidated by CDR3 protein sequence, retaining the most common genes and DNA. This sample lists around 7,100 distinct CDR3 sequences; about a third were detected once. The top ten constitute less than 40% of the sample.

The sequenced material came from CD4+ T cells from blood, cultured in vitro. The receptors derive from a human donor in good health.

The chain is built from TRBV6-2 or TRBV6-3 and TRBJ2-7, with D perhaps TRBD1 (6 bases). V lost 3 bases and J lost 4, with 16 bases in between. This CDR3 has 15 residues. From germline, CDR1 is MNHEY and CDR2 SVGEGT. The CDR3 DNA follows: TGTGCCAGCAGTTATTATCCCGGGCAGGGGTACGAGCAGTACTTC. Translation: CASSYYPGQGYEQYF.

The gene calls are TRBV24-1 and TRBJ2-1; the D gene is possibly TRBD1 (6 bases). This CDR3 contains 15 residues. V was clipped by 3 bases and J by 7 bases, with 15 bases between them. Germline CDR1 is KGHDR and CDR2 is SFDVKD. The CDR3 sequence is CATSDNRDTPNEQFF. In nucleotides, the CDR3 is TGTGCCACCAGTGATAACCGGGACACCCCTAATGAGCAGTTCTTC.

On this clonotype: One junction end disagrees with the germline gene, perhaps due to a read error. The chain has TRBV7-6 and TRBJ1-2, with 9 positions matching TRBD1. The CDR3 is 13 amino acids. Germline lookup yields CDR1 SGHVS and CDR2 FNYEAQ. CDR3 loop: CASSLAEGQGIVF. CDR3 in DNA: TGTGCCAGCAGCTTAGCGGAGGGACAGGGAATAGTTTTC.

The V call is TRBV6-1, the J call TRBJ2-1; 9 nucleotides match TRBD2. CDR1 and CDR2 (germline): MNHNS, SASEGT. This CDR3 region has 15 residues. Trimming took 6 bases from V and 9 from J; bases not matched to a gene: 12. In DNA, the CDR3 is TGTGCCAGCAGAAGACTAGCGGTTCTCGATGGTGAGCAGTTCTTC. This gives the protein CASRRLAVLDGEQFF.

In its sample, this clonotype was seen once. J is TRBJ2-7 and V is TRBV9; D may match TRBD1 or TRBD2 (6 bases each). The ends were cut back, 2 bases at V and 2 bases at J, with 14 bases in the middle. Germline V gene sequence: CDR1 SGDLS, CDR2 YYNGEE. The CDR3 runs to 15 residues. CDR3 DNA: TGTGCCAGCAGCGTGACGGAGGGGGAAACCTACGAGCAGTACTTC. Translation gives CASSVTEGETYEQYF.

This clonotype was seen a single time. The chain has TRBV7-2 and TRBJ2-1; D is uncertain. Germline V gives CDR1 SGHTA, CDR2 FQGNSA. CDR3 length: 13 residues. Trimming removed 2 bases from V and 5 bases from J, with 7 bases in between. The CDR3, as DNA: TGTGCCAGCAGCTTACGTATGCACAATGAGCAGTTCTTC. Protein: CASSLRMHNEQFF.

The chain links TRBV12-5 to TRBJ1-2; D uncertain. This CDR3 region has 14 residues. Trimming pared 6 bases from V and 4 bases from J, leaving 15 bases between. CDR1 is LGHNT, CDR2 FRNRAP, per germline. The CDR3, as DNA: TGTGCTAGTGGCCAAGGTATTCCCCCCTATGGCTACACCTTC. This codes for CASGQGIPPYGYTF.

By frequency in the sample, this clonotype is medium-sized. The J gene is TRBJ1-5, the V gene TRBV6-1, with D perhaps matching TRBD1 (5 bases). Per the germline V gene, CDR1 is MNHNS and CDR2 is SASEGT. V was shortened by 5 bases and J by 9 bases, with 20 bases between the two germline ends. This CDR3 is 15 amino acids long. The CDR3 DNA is TGTGCCAGCAGTCCTGGAGGGGCAGGGACTCGGCCCCAGCATTTT. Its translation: CASSPGGAGTRPQHF.

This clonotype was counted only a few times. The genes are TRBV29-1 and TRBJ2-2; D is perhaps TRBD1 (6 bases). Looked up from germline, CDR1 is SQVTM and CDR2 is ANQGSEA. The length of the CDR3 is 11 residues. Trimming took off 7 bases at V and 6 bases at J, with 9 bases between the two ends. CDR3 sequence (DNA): TGCAGCGCCGAGGGGGCCGGGGAGCTGTTTTTT. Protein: CSAEGAGELFF.

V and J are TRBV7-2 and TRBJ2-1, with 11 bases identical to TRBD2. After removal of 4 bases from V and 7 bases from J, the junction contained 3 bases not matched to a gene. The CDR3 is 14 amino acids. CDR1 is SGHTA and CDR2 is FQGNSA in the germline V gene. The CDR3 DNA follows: TGTGCCAGCAGCTCTTCTAGCGGGAGGAATGAGCAGTTCTTC. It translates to CASSSSSGRNEQFF.

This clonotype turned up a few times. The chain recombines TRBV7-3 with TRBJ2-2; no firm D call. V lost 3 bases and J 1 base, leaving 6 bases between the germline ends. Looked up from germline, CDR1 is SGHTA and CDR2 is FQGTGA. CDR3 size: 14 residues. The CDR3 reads CASSFTRNTGELFF. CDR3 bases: TGTGCCAGCAGCTTCACCAGGAACACCGGGGAGCTGTTTTTT.

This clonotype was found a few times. CDR3 residues: CASSPSEGHGYTF. CDR3 coding DNA: TGTGCCAGCAGCCCGTCTGAGGGCCATGGCTACACCTTC. The V gene is TRBV7-2, the J gene TRBJ1-2; the D is unclear. This CDR3 comprises 13 residues. Trimming cost V 5 bases and J 6 bases, with 13 bases left between them. The germline CDR1 and CDR2 sequences are SGHTA and FQGNSA. Variable domain in full (rest from reference TRBV7-2 and TRBJ1-2): GAGVSQSPSNKVTEKGKDVELRCDPISGHTALYWYRQSLGQGLEFLIYFQGNSAPDKSGLPSDRFSAERTGGSVSTLTIQRTQQEDSAVYLCASSPSEGHGYTFGSGTRLTVV.

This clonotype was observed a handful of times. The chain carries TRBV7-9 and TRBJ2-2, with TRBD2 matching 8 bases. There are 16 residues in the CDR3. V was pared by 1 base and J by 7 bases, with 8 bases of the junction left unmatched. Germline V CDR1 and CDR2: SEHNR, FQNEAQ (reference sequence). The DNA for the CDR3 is TGTGCCAGCAGCTTAGTAGCTAGCGGGCTATACGGGGAGCTGTTTTTT. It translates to CASSLVASGLYGELFF.

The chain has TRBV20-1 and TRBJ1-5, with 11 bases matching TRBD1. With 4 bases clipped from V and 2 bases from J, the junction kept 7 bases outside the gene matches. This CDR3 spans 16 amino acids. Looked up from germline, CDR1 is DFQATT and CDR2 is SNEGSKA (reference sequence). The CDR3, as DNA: TGCAGTGCTACGGGGACAGGGGGAGTTGGCAATCAGCCCCAGCATTTT. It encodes CSATGTGGVGNQPQHF.

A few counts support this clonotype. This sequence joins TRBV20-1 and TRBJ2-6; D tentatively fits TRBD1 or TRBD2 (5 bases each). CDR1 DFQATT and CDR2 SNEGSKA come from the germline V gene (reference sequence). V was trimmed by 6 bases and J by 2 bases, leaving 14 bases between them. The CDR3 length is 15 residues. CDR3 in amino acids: CSAPERGTGANVLTF. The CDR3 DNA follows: TGCAGTGCCCCGGAGAGGGGTACTGGGGCCAACGTCCTGACTTTC.

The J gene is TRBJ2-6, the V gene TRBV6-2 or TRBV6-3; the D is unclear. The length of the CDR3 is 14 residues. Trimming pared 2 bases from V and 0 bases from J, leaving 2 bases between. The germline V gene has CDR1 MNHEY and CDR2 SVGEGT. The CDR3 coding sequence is TGTGCCAGCAGTTACAGCTCTGGGGCCAACGTCCTGACTTTC. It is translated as CASSYSSGANVLTF.

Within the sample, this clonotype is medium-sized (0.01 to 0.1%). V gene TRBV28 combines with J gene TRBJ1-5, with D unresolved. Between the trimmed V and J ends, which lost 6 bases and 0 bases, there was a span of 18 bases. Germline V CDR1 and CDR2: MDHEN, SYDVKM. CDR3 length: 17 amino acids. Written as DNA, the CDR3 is TGTGCCAGCAGCCGCAGGAAGGGCCCTTATAGCAATCAGCCCCAGCATTTT. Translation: CASSRRKGPYSNQPQHF. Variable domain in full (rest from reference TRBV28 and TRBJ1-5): DVKVTQSSRYLVKRTGEKVFLECVQDMDHENMFWYRQDPGLGLRLIYFSYDVKMKEKGDIPEGYSVSREKKERFSLILESASTNQTSMYLCASSRRKGPYSNQPQHFGDGTRLSIL.

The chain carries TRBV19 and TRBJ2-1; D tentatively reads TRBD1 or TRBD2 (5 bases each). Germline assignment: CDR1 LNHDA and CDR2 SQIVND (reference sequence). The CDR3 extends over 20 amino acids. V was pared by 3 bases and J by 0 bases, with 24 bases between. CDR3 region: CASSMTPGLSPASSYNEQFF. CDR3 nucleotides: TGTGCCAGTAGTATGACCCCGGGGCTGTCCCCCGCGAGCTCCTACAATGAGCAGTTCTTC. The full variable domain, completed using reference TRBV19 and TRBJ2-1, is DGGITQSPKYLFRKEGQNVTLSCEQNLNHDAMYWYRQDPGQGLRLIYYSQIVNDFQKGDIAEGYSVSREKKESFPLTVTSAQKNPTAFYLCASSMTPGLSPASSYNEQFFGPGTRLTVL.

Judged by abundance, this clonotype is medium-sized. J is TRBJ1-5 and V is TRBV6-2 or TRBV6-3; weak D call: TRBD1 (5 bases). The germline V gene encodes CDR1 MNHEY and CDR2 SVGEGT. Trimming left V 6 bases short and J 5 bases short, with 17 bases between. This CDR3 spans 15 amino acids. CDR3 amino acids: CASSPPRGRDQPQHF. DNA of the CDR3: TGTGCCAGCAGCCCGCCGAGGGGTCGGGATCAGCCCCAGCATTTT.

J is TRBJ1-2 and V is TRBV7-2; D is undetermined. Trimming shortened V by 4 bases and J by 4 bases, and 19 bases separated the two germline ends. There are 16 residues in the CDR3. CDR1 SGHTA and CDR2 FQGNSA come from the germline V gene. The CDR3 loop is CASSSPSDGHFYGYTF. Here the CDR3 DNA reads TGTGCCAGCAGCTCCCCCTCGGACGGGCACTTCTATGGCTACACCTTC.

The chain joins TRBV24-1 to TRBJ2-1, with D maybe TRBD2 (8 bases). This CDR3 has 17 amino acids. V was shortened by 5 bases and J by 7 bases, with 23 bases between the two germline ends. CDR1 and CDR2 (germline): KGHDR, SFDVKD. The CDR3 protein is CATSGAEGAGGWNEQFF. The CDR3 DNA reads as TGTGCCACCAGTGGGGCGGAGGGGGCGGGAGGCTGGAATGAGCAGTTCTTC.

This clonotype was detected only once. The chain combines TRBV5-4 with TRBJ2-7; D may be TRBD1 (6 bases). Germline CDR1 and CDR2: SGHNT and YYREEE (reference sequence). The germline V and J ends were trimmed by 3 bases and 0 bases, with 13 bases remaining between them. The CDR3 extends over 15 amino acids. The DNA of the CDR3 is TGTGCCAGCAGCTCCTGGGGGCGGTCCTCCTACGAGCAGTACTTC. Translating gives CASSSWGRSSYEQYF.

CDR3 sequence: CSVTQGASTEAFF. CDR3 DNA: TGCAGCGTCACACAGGGGGCGAGCACTGAAGCTTTCTTT. J is TRBJ1-1 and V is TRBV29-1, with 9 bases identical to TRBD1. Germline values: CDR1 SQVTM, CDR2 ANQGSEA. The ends lost 6 bases at V and 4 bases at J; junction bases unmatched: 6. This CDR3 comprises 13 residues.

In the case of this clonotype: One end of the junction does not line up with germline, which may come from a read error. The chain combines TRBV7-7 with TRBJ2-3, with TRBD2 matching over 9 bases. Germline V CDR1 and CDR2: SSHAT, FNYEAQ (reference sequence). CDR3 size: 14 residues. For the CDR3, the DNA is TGTGCTAGCAGCCGGACTAGCGGCACAGATACGCAGTATTTT. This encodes CASSRTSGTDTQYF.

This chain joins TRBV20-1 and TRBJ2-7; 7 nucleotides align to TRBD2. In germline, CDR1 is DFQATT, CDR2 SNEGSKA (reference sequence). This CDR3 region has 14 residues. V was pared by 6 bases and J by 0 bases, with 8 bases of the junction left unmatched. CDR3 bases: TGCAGTGCCAGGACTAGTGGCAACTCCTACGAGCAGTACTTC. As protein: CSARTSGNSYEQYF.

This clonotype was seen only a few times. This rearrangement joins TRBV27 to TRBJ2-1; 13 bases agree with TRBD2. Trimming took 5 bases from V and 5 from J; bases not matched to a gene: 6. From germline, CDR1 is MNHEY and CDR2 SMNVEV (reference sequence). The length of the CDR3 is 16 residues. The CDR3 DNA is TGTGCCAGCAGTCCAAGACTAGCGGGGGGACACAATGAGCAGTTCTTC. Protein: CASSPRLAGGHNEQFF.

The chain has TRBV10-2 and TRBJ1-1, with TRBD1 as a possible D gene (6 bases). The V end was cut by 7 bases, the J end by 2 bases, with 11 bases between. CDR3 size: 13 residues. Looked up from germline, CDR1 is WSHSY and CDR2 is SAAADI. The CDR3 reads CASTLTGNTEAFF. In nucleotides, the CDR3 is TGCGCCAGCACCTTGACAGGCAACACTGAAGCTTTCTTT.

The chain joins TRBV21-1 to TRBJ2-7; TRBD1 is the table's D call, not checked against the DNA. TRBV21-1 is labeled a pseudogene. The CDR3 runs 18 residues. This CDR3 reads CASSRNGGTGEGSYEQYF. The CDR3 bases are TGTGCCAGCAGCCGGAATGGGGGGACAGGGGAAGGATCCTACGAGCAGTACTTC.

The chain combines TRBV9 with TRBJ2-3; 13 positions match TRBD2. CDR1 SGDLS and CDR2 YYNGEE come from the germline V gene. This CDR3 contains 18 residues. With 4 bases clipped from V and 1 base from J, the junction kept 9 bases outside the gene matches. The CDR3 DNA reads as TGTGCCAGCAGCCCGAGGACTAGCGGGAGCATGGGCACAGATACGCAGTATTTT. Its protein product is CASSPRTSGSMGTDTQYF.